Below are 30 T cell receptor beta chains sequenced from a single sample in a study of blood T cell dynamics during melanoma immunotherapy. The table came from immunoSEQ multiplex PCR; TCRdb's copy has only in-frame clones and leaves some out. The data contain about 12,000 clones, over 75% of them singletons. Time point given: week 3, after first cycle of checkpoint inhibitor. This material consisted of blood, taken from a patient treated with checkpoint blockade. The receptor source for this set is a human donor with melanoma.

The rearrangement links TRBV2 to TRBJ2-1; 8 nucleotides align to TRBD2. The CDR3 has 14 amino acids. Germline V gene sequence: CDR1 SNHLY, CDR2 FYNNEI. Losses at the gene ends were 6 bases for V and 10 bases for J; bases not matched to a gene: 11. CDR3 amino acids: CASRQSRGAGEQFF. The CDR3 DNA follows: TGTGCCAGCAGACAGTCGCGGGGGGCTGGGGAGCAGTTCTTC.

The chain links TRBV18 to TRBJ1-1; unclear D gene. CDR3 size: 15 residues. V lost 1 base to trimming and J lost 1 base, with 10 bases between them. Germline V gene lookup returns CDR1 KGHSH and CDR2 LQKENI. The CDR3 spells CASSPRPRQNTEAFF. Written as DNA, the CDR3 is TGTGCCAGCTCACCACGTCCGAGACAGAACACTGAAGCTTTCTTT.

V and J are TRBV5-4 and TRBJ2-2, with D possibly TRBD2 on 7 matching bases. CDR1 is SGHNT, CDR2 YYREEE, per germline (reference sequence). The CDR3 loop spans 15 amino acids. V lost 4 bases, J lost 8 bases, and 18 bases lay in between. The CDR3 region has the DNA TGTGCCAGCAGCCCCGTCGGGGGGCAGCCGGGGGAGCTGTTTTTT. Amino acids: CASSPVGGQPGELFF.

V usage is TRBV18 and J usage is TRBJ2-3, with 7 bases lining up with TRBD2. This CDR3 is 15 amino acids long. Germline V CDR1 and CDR2: KGHSH, LQKENI. The J segment lost 7 bases and the V segment lost 4 bases, leaving 11 bases of the junction unmatched. The CDR3 loop reads CASSLGLEGAYTQYF. The CDR3 nucleotides are TGTGCCAGCTCACTAGGACTAGAAGGGGCGTATACGCAGTATTTT.

V usage is TRBV7-2 and J usage is TRBJ2-5; D uncertain. Germline V gene data show CDR1 as SGHTA and CDR2 as FQGNSA. With 5 bases removed from V and 2 bases from J, the gap between germline ends came to 12 bases. The CDR3 totals 14 residues. The DNA of the CDR3 is TGTGCCAGCAGCGGTCGGGCGTCACAAGAGACCCAGTACTTC. Encoded protein: CASSGRASQETQYF. The full variable domain, rest sourced from reference TRBV7-2 and TRBJ2-5, is GAGVSQSPSNKVTEKGKDVELRCDPISGHTALYWYRQSLGQGLEFLIYFQGNSAPDKSGLPSDRFSAERTGGSVSTLTIQRTQQEDSAVYLCASSGRASQETQYFGPGTRLLVL.

This chain links TRBV18 with TRBJ2-2, with 9 bases fitting TRBD1. Per the germline V gene, CDR1 is KGHSH and CDR2 is LQKENI. CDR3 length: 17 residues. Trimming cost V 1 base and J 4 bases; bases outside gene matches: 7. CDR3 loop: CASSPQLQGALTGELFF. The CDR3 DNA is TGTGCCAGCTCACCACAACTACAGGGGGCGCTCACCGGGGAGCTGTTTTTT.

This chain uses TRBV6-5 with TRBJ1-5; TRBD1 matches at 9 bases. Trimming cost V 6 bases and J 2 bases; bases outside gene matches: 2. The germline V gene has CDR1 MNHEY and CDR2 SVGAGI. The CDR3 length is 14 residues. CDR3 residues: CASSRDRGNQPQHF. The CDR3 DNA reads as TGTGCCAGCAGCCGGGACAGGGGCAATCAGCCCCAGCATTTT.

This sequence joins TRBV29-1 and TRBJ2-5; possibly TRBD1 or TRBD2 for D (7 bases each). Germline-derived CDR1 and CDR2 are SQVTM and ANQGSEA. The CDR3 consists of 14 residues. The V and J ends lost 4 bases and 1 base respectively, with 13 bases between them. The DNA of the CDR3 is TGCAGCGTTGGACAGGGAGGGGGCCAAGAGACCCAGTACTTC. Translated, it gives CSVGQGGGQETQYF.

The gene calls are TRBV7-2 and TRBJ1-5, with D perhaps matching TRBD1 (5 bases). V dropped 1 base and J dropped 6 bases, with 16 bases sitting between them. The CDR3 sequence is 16 residues long. The germline V gene has CDR1 SGHTA and CDR2 FQGNSA. CDR3 nucleotides: TGTGCCAGCAGCTTAGGGGACGGAGTAGGAGGTCAGCCCCAGCATTTT. Its translation is CASSLGDGVGGQPQHF.

V and J are TRBV19 and TRBJ2-3; 8 bases are a match to TRBD2. This CDR3 is built from 16 residues. Germline lookup yields CDR1 LNHDA and CDR2 SQIVND (reference sequence). Trimming took 3 bases from V and 6 from J; bases not matched to a gene: 11. CDR3: CASSILSAGAADTQYF. DNA for the CDR3: TGTGCCAGTAGTATCCTATCAGCGGGAGCGGCGGATACGCAGTATTTT. Together with reference TRBV19 and TRBJ2-3, the CDR3 gives the full variable domain: DGGITQSPKYLFRKEGQNVTLSCEQNLNHDAMYWYRQDPGQGLRLIYYSQIVNDFQKGDIAEGYSVSREKKESFPLTVTSAQKNPTAFYLCASSILSAGAADTQYFGPGTRLTVL.

The chain carries TRBV13 and TRBJ1-4; possibly TRBD1 for D (5 bases). The CDR3 extends over 14 amino acids. V shed 5 bases and J shed 8 bases, with 15 bases lying between them. Per germline, CDR1 PRHDT and CDR2 FYEKMQ (reference sequence). The CDR3 loop reads CASSRRGEGEKLFF. DNA for the CDR3: TGTGCCAGCAGCCGACGGGGGGAGGGGGAAAAACTGTTTTTT.

This clone showed up just a few times. The chain uses TRBV6-1 and TRBJ1-6; D perhaps matches TRBD1 (5 bases). This CDR3 spans 14 amino acids. The germline V gene encodes CDR1 MNHNS and CDR2 SASEGT. V was trimmed by 8 bases and J by 8 bases, leaving 16 bases between them. The CDR3: CASGLPGGDSPLHF. DNA for the CDR3: TGTGCCAGCGGCCTCCCGGGAGGGGATTCACCCCTCCACTTT.

The rearrangement joins TRBV18 to TRBJ2-5; tentatively, D is TRBD2 (5 bases). The CDR3 length is 14 residues. Trimming removed 2 bases at V and 5 bases at J, with 12 bases between. The germline CDR1 and CDR2 sequences are KGHSH and LQKENI. The CDR3 coding sequence is TGTGCCAGCTCACCAGACACAACGGGGGAGACCCAGTACTTC. Protein sequence: CASSPDTTGETQYF.

The chain links TRBV4-2 to TRBJ2-1; 8 bases line up with TRBD2. Germline lookup yields CDR1 LGHNA and CDR2 YNFKEQ. J lost 6 bases, V lost 4 bases, and 8 bases had no gene match. The CDR3 runs 15 residues. The CDR3 is CASSLSGTSINEQFF. CDR3 coding DNA: TGTGCCAGCAGCCTGTCCGGGACTAGTATCAATGAGCAGTTCTTC.

CDR3 loop: CASSLAGQGAYEQYF. The CDR3 DNA reads TGCGCCAGCAGCTTGGCGGGACAGGGGGCCTACGAGCAGTACTTC. The V gene is TRBV5-1, the J gene TRBJ2-7, with 11 bases matching TRBD1. The CDR3 is 15 residues long. Trimming cost V 0 bases and J 2 bases; bases outside gene matches: 1. Germline CDR1 reads SGHRS; CDR2 reads YFSETQ. Full variable domain (missing parts from reference TRBV5-1 and TRBJ2-7): KAGVTQTPRYLIKTRGQQVTLSCSPISGHRSVSWYQQTPGQGLQFLFEYFSETQRNKGNFPGRFSGRQFSNSRSEMNVSTLELGDSALYLCASSLAGQGAYEQYFGPGTRLTVT.

V and J are TRBV10-1 and TRBJ2-3; 9 bases agree with TRBD2. Trimming at V came to 4 bases and at J to 6 bases, leaving 2 bases not matched to a gene. CDR1 is WNHNN, CDR2 SYGVQD, per germline (reference sequence). The CDR3 has 13 amino acids. The CDR3 DNA sequence: TGCGCCAGCAGTGCCAGCGGGGGGGATACGCAGTATTTT. Translation: CASSASGGDTQYF.

This chain connects TRBV10-1 to TRBJ2-1; D gene uncertain. Germline lookup yields CDR1 WNHNN and CDR2 SYGVQD (reference sequence). Deletions cut 0 bases from V and 4 bases from J, with 13 bases between. CDR3 length equals 16 residues. In DNA form, the CDR3 reads TGCGCCAGCAGTGAGTCTACGGGTTGGGGATACAATGAGCAGTTCTTC. Translated, it gives CASSESTGWGYNEQFF.

The J gene is TRBJ2-1, the V gene TRBV4-1; 10 bases line up with TRBD1. J gave up 3 bases and V 6 bases, and 8 bases lay outside the gene matches. The CDR3 is made up of 16 amino acids. Per germline, CDR1 MGHRA and CDR2 YSYEKL. CDR3 amino acids: CASRLTGTGDYNEQFF. The CDR3 coding sequence is TGCGCCAGCAGACTAACCGGGACAGGGGACTACAATGAGCAGTTCTTC.

The chain has TRBV9 and TRBJ2-7, with D perhaps matching TRBD2 (5 bases). Trimming cost V 2 bases and J 5 bases, with 14 bases left between them. Germline V lookup: CDR1 SGDLS, CDR2 YYNGEE. CDR3 length: 14 amino acids. The CDR3 loop reads CASSVGFLSDEQYF. The CDR3 DNA reads TGTGCCAGCAGCGTGGGATTCCTTAGCGACGAGCAGTACTTC.

The V call is TRBV5-1, the J call TRBJ1-1; 7 bases map to TRBD1. The CDR3 runs 14 residues. Trimming cost V 4 bases and J 0 bases; bases outside gene matches: 3. Germline loops: CDR1 SGHRS, CDR2 YFSETQ. In DNA, the CDR3 is TGCGCCAGCAGCCGGGACAGAATGAACACTGAAGCTTTCTTT. Protein: CASSRDRMNTEAFF.

This chain joins TRBV19 and TRBJ2-5; no definite D call. The DNA matches TRBJ2-7 better at its end, which makes the J call doubtful. This CDR3 region has 15 residues. Germline V gives CDR1 LNHDA, CDR2 SQIVND (reference sequence). DNA of the CDR3: TGTGCCAGTAGTATAGAGTACGGCCGGAATTACGAGCAGTACTTC. Protein product: CASSIEYGRNYEQYF.

The chain recombines TRBV7-9 with TRBJ2-3, with 7 positions matching TRBD2. J gave up 8 bases and V 0 bases, and 5 bases lay outside the gene matches. The CDR3 runs 14 residues. Germline CDR1 reads SEHNR; CDR2 reads FQNEAQ (reference sequence). CDR3 amino acids: CASSLALAGRTQYF. The DNA for the CDR3 is TGTGCCAGCAGCTTAGCGTTAGCGGGTCGTACGCAGTATTTT.

The gene calls are TRBV29-1 and TRBJ1-2, with TRBD1 identical over 8 bases. V lost 7 bases, J lost 7 bases, and 8 bases stayed unmatched. This CDR3 comprises 12 residues. Looked up from germline, CDR1 is SQVTM and CDR2 is ANQGSEA. The CDR3 nucleotides are TGCAGCGCTCAATCCGGACAGGGTGGCTACACCTTC. This codes for CSAQSGQGGYTF.

The chain combines TRBV18 with TRBJ1-5; the D is unclear. Looked up from germline, CDR1 is KGHSH and CDR2 is LQKENI. V was shortened by 3 bases and J by 3 bases, with 12 bases between the two germline ends. CDR3 length equals 15 residues. Written as DNA, the CDR3 is TGTGCCAGCTCACCGGAGGCCACCTTCAATCAGCCCCAGCATTTT. Protein product: CASSPEATFNQPQHF.

This chain joins TRBV11-2 and TRBJ2-7, with D perhaps matching TRBD1 (6 bases). Germline loops: CDR1 SGHAT, CDR2 FQNNGV. CDR3 length: 12 amino acids. V was pared by 6 bases and J by 6 bases, with 12 bases between. In nucleotides, the CDR3 is TGTGCCAGCAGGGGTAGACAGGTCGAGCAGTACTTC. It is translated as CASRGRQVEQYF.

The CDR3 nucleotides are TGTGCCAGCAGCTTAGACGCGGCGTCCACTTCTTATGGCTACACCTTC. It codes for CASSLDAASTSYGYTF. The V call is TRBV11-2, the J call TRBJ1-2; no definite D call. The CDR3 is 16 residues long. Germline V lookup: CDR1 SGHAT, CDR2 FQNNGV. V was trimmed by 0 bases and J by 5 bases, leaving 16 bases between them.

To note about this clone: Its ends do not fully match the called genes, so a read error is possible. The chain has TRBV7-3 and TRBJ2-7; perhaps TRBD2 as D (6 bases). Germline V gene lookup returns CDR1 SGHTA and CDR2 FQGTGA. This CDR3 region has 12 residues. The CDR3: CASSSPGLNKEF. The CDR3 DNA reads TGTGCCAGCAGCTCGCCGGGACTTAACAAAGAGTTC. The entire variable domain, with the rest obtained from reference TRBV7-3 and TRBJ2-7, is as follows: GAGVSQTPSNKVTEKGKYVELRCDPISGHTALYWYRQSLGQGPEFLIYFQGTGAADDSGLPNDRFFAVRPEGSVSTLKIQRTERGDSAVYLCASSSPGLNKEFGPGTRLTVT.

V usage is TRBV30 and J usage is TRBJ1-3; no clear D. Trimming shortened V by 1 base and J by 9 bases, and 10 bases separated the two germline ends. The CDR3 spans 12 residues. CDR1 and CDR2 from the germline V gene are GTSNPN and SVGIG (reference sequence). CDR3 nucleotide sequence: TGTGCCTGGAGTGATTTCGGGAGCACCATATATTTT. It encodes CAWSDFGSTIYF.

The genes are TRBV6-5 and TRBJ1-1, with D possibly being TRBD1 (6 bases). V lost 11 bases and J 2 bases, leaving 18 bases between the germline ends. CDR1 and CDR2 (germline): MNHEY, SVGAGI. The CDR3 contains 14 residues. The CDR3 reads CACTRGGPNTEAFF. The CDR3 nucleotides are TGTGCCTGCACAAGAGGGGGGCCAAACACTGAAGCTTTCTTT.

This chain connects TRBV19 to TRBJ2-7, with a possible D match to TRBD2 (5 bases). Per the germline V gene, CDR1 is LNHDA and CDR2 is SQIVND (reference sequence). This CDR3 comprises 15 residues. V lost 1 base, J lost 5 bases, and 15 bases lay in between. CDR3 residues: CASSIGRTGSDEQYF. The CDR3 nucleotides are TGTGCCAGTAGTATAGGGAGGACGGGCAGCGACGAGCAGTACTTC.